These T cell receptor beta chains were read from a single sample in a study of identical twins. A single record per CDR3 protein comes from TCRdb applying MiXCR to the 5' RACE reads. The table records just over 450,000 distinct CDR3 sequences, approximately 15% of them present only once. The data were also submitted as part of a second study, on yellow fever vaccine responses in identical twins.

Material: CD4+ T cells sorted from blood. The receptor source for this set is a woman aged 18-29 years in good health. Each CDR3 is given with its conserved first and last residue. D genes are given only for firm matches. The size of a clone is reported for some rows only, either as once, few or many, or as a class for expanded clones.

j_call	d_call	clone_size	v_call	cdr3_aa	cdr3_nt
TRBJ2-4	TRBD2	few	TRBV28	CASSATSGVSRNIQYF	TGTGCCAGCAGTGCAACTAGCGGGGTCTCAAGGAACATTCAGTACTTC
TRBJ2-7	NA	NA	TRBV25-1	CASSGGEAVEQYF	TGTGCCAGCAGTGGAGGGGAGGCGGTCGAGCAGTACTTC
TRBJ1-1	NA	NA	TRBV6-2/TRBV6-3	CASSYSGASPTPEAFF	TGTGCCAGCAGTTACTCAGGCGCTTCACCTACACCTGAAGCTTTCTTT
TRBJ2-1	TRBD2	few	TRBV3-1	CASGGRGAFGSNEQFF	TGTGCCAGCGGCGGGCGGGGGGCCTTCGGCTCCAATGAGCAGTTCTTC
TRBJ2-3	TRBD1	few	TRBV20-1	CSARDKKRTGALDTQYF	TGCAGTGCTAGAGATAAGAAAAGGACAGGAGCCCTAGATACGCAGTATTTT
TRBJ2-7	NA	few	TRBV9	CASSVELGYEQYF	TGTGCCAGCAGCGTAGAACTGGGGTACGAGCAGTACTTC
TRBJ2-3	NA	few	TRBV19	CASKPRGLLTDTQYF	TGTGCCAGTAAACCCCGGGGACTCCTCACAGATACGCAGTATTTT
TRBJ2-1	TRBD1	few	TRBV29-1	CSSLRDRANEQFF	TGCAGCTCACTCCGGGACAGGGCAAATGAGCAGTTCTTC
TRBJ2-7	TRBD1	few	TRBV4-2	CASSQDPTTGGEQYF	TGTGCCAGCAGCCAAGATCCCACGACAGGGGGCGAGCAGTACTTC
TRBJ1-1	NA	few	TRBV12-3/TRBV12-4	CASRISGAGTEAFF	TGTGCCAGCAGAATTTCAGGGGCTGGAACTGAAGCTTTCTTT
TRBJ2-3	TRBD2	NA	TRBV10-3	CAILSGMSTDTQYF	TGTGCCATTCTGAGCGGGATGAGCACAGATACGCAGTATTTT
TRBJ2-1	NA	many	TRBV12-3/TRBV12-4	CASSPPGAGNEQFF	TGTGCCAGCAGTCCTCCGGGGGCGGGGAATGAGCAGTTCTTC
TRBJ2-3	TRBD2	NA	TRBV20-1	CSARKTSVKADTQYF	TGCAGTGCTAGAAAGACTAGCGTAAAAGCAGATACGCAGTATTTT
TRBJ2-7	TRBD1	few	TRBV12-3/TRBV12-4	CASNPGQGSYEQYF	TGTGCCAGTAACCCGGGACAGGGTTCCTACGAGCAGTACTTC
TRBJ2-1	NA	NA	TRBV3-1	CASTLSDITYNEQFF	TGTGCCAGCACTTTATCGGATATTACTTACAATGAGCAGTTCTTC
TRBJ2-2	TRBD1	NA	TRBV5-1	CASTQRGTGNTGELFF	TGCGCCAGCACCCAGCGTGGGACAGGGAACACCGGGGAGCTGTTTTTT
TRBJ2-7	TRBD1	many	TRBV6-1	CASSQPGQGAYEQYF	TGTGCCAGCAGTCAACCGGGACAGGGGGCGTACGAGCAGTACTTC
TRBJ2-2	NA	many	TRBV28	CASKTSGGTGYTGELFF	TGTGCCAGCAAAACTTCGGGGGGGACAGGGTACACCGGGGAGCTGTTTTTT
TRBJ2-6	TRBD1	NA	TRBV4-3	CASSPTGAFSGANVLTF	TGCGCCAGCAGCCCGACAGGGGCCTTCTCTGGGGCCAACGTCCTGACTTTC
TRBJ2-7	NA	NA	TRBV7-9	CASSGLSLAGPSYEQYF	TGTGCCAGCAGTGGTTTATCTCTGGCGGGACCCTCCTACGAGCAGTACTTC
TRBJ2-7	NA	many	TRBV5-1	CASSLVGDYEQYF	TGCGCCAGCAGCTTGGTCGGGGACTACGAGCAGTACTTC
TRBJ2-7	TRBD1	few	TRBV6-1	CASRLKSGTGVYEQYF	TGTGCCAGCAGACTAAAATCCGGGACAGGTGTGTACGAGCAGTACTTC
TRBJ2-7	NA	few	TRBV5-1	CASGNTGTGEQYF	TGCGCCAGCGGAAACACCGGGACTGGGGAGCAGTACTTC
TRBJ2-3	NA	few	TRBV5-6	CASSLGLTPTDTQYF	TGTGCCAGCAGCTTGGGGCTCACCCCCACAGATACGCAGTATTTT
TRBJ2-1	NA	many	TRBV12-3/TRBV12-4	CASSRGTREFF	TGTGCCAGCAGCCGCGGGACAAGGGAGTTCTTC
TRBJ2-3	NA	many	TRBV5-1	CASSGRETDTQYF	TGCGCCAGCAGCGGACGGGAGACTGATACGCAGTATTTT
TRBJ2-6	NA	few	TRBV12-3/TRBV12-4	CASSLSQGGVLTF	TGTGCCAGCAGTTTATCACAGGGTGGCGTCCTGACTTTC
TRBJ2-1	TRBD2	many	TRBV4-2	CASSQEGTRYNEQFF	TGTGCCAGCAGCCAAGAAGGGACTAGATACAATGAGCAGTTCTTC
TRBJ2-5	TRBD2	NA	TRBV19	CASSMIFSGRSQRGRETQYF	TGTGCCAGTAGTATGATATTTTCGGGGAGGTCACAGCGGGGCCGAGAGACCCAGTACTTC
TRBJ2-3	NA	many	TRBV5-1	CASSLNAVNTDTQYF	TGCGCCAGCAGCTTGAACGCTGTTAACACAGATACGCAGTATTTT
TRBJ2-7	TRBD1	NA	TRBV18	CASSHEGQATYEQYF	TGTGCCAGCTCACATGAGGGACAGGCGACCTACGAGCAGTACTTC
TRBJ2-7	TRBD1	many	TRBV28	CASSTPGQGAYEQYF	TGTGCCAGCAGTACCCCGGGACAGGGTGCCTACGAGCAGTACTTC
TRBJ2-1	TRBD1	NA	TRBV12-3/TRBV12-4	CASSLGTGGPNEQFF	TGTGCCAGCAGTTTAGGGACAGGTGGCCCCAATGAGCAGTTCTTC
TRBJ2-5	TRBD2	many	TRBV28	CASSPLTSGGETQYF	TGTGCCAGCAGTCCCCTGACTAGCGGGGGTGAGACCCAGTACTTC
TRBJ2-3	TRBD1	few	TRBV10-3	CAIRRGQGLPDTQYF	TGTGCCATCAGGAGGGGACAGGGCCTCCCAGATACGCAGTATTTT
TRBJ2-1	NA	few	TRBV14	CASSQDLRQFF	TGTGCCAGCAGCCAAGATTTAAGGCAGTTCTTC
TRBJ2-7	NA	NA	TRBV27	CASTTAAGSYEQYF	TGTGCCAGCACAACCGCGGCAGGGTCCTACGAGCAGTACTTC
TRBJ2-3	TRBD2	NA	TRBV6-2/TRBV6-3	CASRRWTSGDDTQYF	TGTGCCAGCAGACGGTGGACTAGCGGAGACGATACGCAGTATTTT
TRBJ2-1	NA	NA	TRBV4-2	CASSQDGAEYNEQFF	TGTGCCAGCAGCCAAGATGGAGCGGAGTACAATGAGCAGTTCTTC
TRBJ2-6	NA	NA	TRBV6-1	CASSESPRTGLRSGANVLTF	TGTGCCAGCAGTGAATCCCCACGGACAGGACTACGGTCTGGGGCCAACGTCCTGACTTTC
TRBJ1-5	NA	few	TRBV20-1	CSAREGGAGNQPQHF	TGCAGTGCTAGAGAGGGAGGGGCCGGTAATCAGCCCCAGCATTTT
TRBJ2-1	TRBD2	few	TRBV20-1	CSATSRLAGYNEQFF	TGCAGTGCGACCAGCAGACTAGCGGGGTACAATGAGCAGTTCTTC
TRBJ2-3	TRBD2	NA	TRBV7-9	CASIASGRLDTQYF	TGTGCCAGCATCGCTAGCGGGAGATTGGATACGCAGTATTTT
TRBJ2-3	NA	NA	TRBV6-1	CASRGDTNEADTQYF	TGTGCCAGCAGAGGGGACACGAATGAGGCAGATACGCAGTATTTT
TRBJ2-7	NA	NA	TRBV9	CASSVDPGPSYEQYF	TGTGCCAGCAGCGTAGATCCGGGGCCCTCCTACGAGCAGTACTTC
TRBJ2-5	TRBD2	few	TRBV20-1	CSARDTGTSGGAWETQYF	TGCAGTGCTAGAGATACCGGGACTAGCGGGGGGGCGTGGGAGACCCAGTACTTC
TRBJ1-1	NA	many	TRBV7-9	CASSLEGMRAFF	TGTGCCAGCAGCTTAGAAGGGATGCGGGCTTTCTTT